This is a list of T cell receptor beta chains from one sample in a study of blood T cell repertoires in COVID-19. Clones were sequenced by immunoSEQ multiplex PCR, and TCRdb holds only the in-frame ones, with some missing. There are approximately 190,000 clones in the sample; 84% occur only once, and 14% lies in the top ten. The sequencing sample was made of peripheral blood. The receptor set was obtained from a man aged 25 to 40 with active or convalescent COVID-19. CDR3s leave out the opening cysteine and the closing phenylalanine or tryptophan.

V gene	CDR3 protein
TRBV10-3	AISRGQDSGTGYT
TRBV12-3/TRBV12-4	ASKGARTDTQY
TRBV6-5	ASSYSAQGIYGYT
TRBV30	AWTTETVEN
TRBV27	ASSPQGAGTDTQY
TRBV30	ASDRQNSDGYT
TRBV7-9	ASSRTGNSNQPQH
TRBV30	AWTPQSGSNQPQH
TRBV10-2	ASSDAEASTDTQY
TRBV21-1	ASAVVPRHPGSYNSPLH
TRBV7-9	ASSFAAGAGTDTQY
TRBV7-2	ASSLGRQGVVTEAF
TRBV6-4	ASSAGDRAADTQY
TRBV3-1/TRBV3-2	ASSLSHVNTEAF
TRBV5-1	ASSLATGQGVNTQY
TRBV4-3	ASSQDPAGRTEAF
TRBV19	ASSTLAGGLYNEQF
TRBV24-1	ATSDLSREQF
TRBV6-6	ASTQSSGGRETQY
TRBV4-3	ASNEDRTAYEQY
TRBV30	AWGGGPQETQY
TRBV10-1	ASSDPGQGFTGELF
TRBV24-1	ATSAGTGGTNTEAF
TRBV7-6	ASSPTGAPSNQPQH
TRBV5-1	ASSLTGQGFDEAF
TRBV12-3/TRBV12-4	ASSFQATYEQY
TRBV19	ASRDQGLAALGQF
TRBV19	ASSVQGRGTEAF
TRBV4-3	ASSQDVPRAGGNSPLH
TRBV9	ASSVGQGVEETQY
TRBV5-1	ASSWDPGANEKLF